This T cell receptor (beta chain) is drawn from a study of blood T cell repertoires in COVID-19. About the study: From T cells, B-cell-depleted T cells, or PBMCs came the material, which was cDNA or gDNA.

Germline V gene lookup returns CDR1 SQVTM and CDR2 ANQGSEA. The CDR3 length is 13 residues. Trimming took 6 bases from V and 1 from J, leaving 12 bases between them. Sequencing was performed with immunoSEQ multiplex PCR; in TCRdb, only in-frame clones are kept and a portion is missing. The sample lists 200,000 to 250,000 clones, about nine tenths occurring once. The sequenced sample was peripheral blood. This chain connects TRBV29-1 to TRBJ2-5, with D maybe TRBD1 (6 bases). This sequence was found in a man between 60 and 75 years old who had recovered from COVID-19. CDR3 residues: CSVPGTFQETQYF. As DNA, the CDR3 is TGCAGCGTACCCGGGACATTCCAAGAGACCCAGTACTTC.